The sequence of this T cell receptor (beta chain) was determined in a study of shared clonotypes between healthy human individuals. Donors, healthy HIV-negative adults, lacked recent acute infections or vaccinations. The assay ran at deep level. Researchers divided each subset's genomic DNA evenly across several immunoSEQ plates. Unsorted PBMC contributed approximately 300 ng DNA, tens of thousands of T cell genomes, to each replicate PCR. Generated by immunoSEQ multiplex PCR, the TCRdb table keeps only in-frame clones and is missing some. The sample lists about 560,000 clones, roughly 79% occurring once. V lost 6 bases and J lost 3, with 9 bases in between. In germline, CDR1 is SGHAT, CDR2 FQNNGV. The CDR3 length is 12 residues.

Sequencing was performed on PBMCs. The chain employs TRBV11-2 and TRBJ2-7, with TRBD2 as a possible D gene (5 bases). This sequence originates from a woman between 40 and 50 years old in good health. Some clones in this sample may be carry-over from other donors' samples. CDR3 loop: CASSQRGYEQYF. As DNA, the CDR3 is TGTGCCAGCAGTCAACGGGGCTACGAGCAGTACTTC.